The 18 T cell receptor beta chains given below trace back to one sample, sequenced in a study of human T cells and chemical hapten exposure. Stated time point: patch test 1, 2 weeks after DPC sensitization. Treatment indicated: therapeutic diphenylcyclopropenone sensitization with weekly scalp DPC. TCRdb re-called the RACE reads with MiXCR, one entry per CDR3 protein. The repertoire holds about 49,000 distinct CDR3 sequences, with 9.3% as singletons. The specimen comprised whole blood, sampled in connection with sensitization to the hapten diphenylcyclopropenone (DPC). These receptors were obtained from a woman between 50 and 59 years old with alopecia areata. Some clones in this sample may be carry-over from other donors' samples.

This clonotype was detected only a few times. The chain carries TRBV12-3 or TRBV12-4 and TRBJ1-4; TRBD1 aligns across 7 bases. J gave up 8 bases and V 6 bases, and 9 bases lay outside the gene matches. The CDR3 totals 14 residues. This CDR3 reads CASSLTGDREKLFF. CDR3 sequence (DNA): TGTGCCAGCAGCCTAACAGGGGATAGGGAAAAACTGTTTTTT.

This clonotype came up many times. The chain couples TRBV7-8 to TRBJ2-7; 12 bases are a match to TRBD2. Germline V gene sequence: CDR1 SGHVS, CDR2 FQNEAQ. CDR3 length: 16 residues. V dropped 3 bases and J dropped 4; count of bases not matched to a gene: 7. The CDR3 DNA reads TGTGCCAGCAGCTTGGGGCGACTAGCGGGAGTGTACGAGCAGTACTTC. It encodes CASSLGRLAGVYEQYF.

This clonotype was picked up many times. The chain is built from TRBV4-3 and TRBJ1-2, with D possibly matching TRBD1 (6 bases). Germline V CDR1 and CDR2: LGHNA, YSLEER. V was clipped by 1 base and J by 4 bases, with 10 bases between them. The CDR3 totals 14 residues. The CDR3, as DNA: TGCGCCAGCAGCCAAGTACAGGGTTCCTATGGCTACACCTTC. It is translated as CASSQVQGSYGYTF.

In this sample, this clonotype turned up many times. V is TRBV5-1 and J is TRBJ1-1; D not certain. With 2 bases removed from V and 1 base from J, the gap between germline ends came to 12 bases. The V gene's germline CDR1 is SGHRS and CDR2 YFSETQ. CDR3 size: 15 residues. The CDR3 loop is CASSFFGSKNTEAFF. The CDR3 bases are TGCGCCAGCAGCTTTTTCGGTTCCAAGAACACTGAAGCTTTCTTT.

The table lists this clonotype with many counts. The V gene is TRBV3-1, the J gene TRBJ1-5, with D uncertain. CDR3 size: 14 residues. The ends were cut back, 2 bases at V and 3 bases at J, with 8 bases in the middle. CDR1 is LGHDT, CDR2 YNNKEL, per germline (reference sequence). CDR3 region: CASSQRQANQPQHF. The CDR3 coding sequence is TGTGCCAGCAGCCAACGACAAGCCAATCAGCCCCAGCATTTT.

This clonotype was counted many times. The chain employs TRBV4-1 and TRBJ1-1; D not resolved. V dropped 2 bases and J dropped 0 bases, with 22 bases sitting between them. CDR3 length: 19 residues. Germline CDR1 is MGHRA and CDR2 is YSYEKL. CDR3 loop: CASSQILGGITSMNTEAFF. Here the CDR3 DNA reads TGCGCCAGCAGCCAAATATTAGGTGGAATTACAAGCATGAACACTGAAGCTTTCTTT.

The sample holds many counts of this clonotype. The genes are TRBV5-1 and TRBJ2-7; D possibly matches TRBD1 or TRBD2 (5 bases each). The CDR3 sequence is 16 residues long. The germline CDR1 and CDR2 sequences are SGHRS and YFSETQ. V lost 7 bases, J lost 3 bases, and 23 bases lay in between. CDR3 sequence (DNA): TGCGCCAGCTCGGGCATCAGCAGGGTGGGGGTCTACGAGCAGTACTTC. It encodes CASSGISRVGVYEQYF.

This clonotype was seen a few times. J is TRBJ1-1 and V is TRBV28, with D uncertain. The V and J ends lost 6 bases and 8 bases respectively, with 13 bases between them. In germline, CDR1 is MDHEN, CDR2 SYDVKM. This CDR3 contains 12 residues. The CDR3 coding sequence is TGTGCCAGCAGCTTACCAACGACAGAAGCTTTCTTT. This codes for CASSLPTTEAFF.

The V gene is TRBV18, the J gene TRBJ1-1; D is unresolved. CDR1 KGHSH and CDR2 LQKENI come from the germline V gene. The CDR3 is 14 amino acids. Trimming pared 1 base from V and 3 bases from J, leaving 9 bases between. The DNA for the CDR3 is TGTGCCAGCTCACCACGGCGGGATCACACTGAAGCTTTCTTT. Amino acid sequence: CASSPRRDHTEAFF.

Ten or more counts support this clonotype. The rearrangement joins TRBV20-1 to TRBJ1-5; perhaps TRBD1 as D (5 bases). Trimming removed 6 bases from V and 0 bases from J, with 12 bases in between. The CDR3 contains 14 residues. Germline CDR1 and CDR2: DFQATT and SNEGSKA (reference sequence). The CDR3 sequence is CSAAFGGSNQPQHF. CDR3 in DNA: TGCAGTGCAGCGTTCGGGGGTAGCAATCAGCCCCAGCATTTT.

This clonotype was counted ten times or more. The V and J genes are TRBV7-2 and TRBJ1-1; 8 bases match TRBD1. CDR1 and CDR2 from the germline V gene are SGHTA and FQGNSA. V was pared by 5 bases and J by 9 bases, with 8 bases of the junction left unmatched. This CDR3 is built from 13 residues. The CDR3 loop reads CASSQDRDRQAFF. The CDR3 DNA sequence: TGTGCCAGCAGCCAGGACAGGGATCGCCAAGCTTTCTTT.

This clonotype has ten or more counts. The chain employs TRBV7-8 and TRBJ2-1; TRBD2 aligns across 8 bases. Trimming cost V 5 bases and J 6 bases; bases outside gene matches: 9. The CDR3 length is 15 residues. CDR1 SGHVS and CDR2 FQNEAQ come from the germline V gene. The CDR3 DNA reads TGTGCCAGCAGCCCCTTAGCGGGATTAAGCAATGAGCAGTTCTTC. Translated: CASSPLAGLSNEQFF.

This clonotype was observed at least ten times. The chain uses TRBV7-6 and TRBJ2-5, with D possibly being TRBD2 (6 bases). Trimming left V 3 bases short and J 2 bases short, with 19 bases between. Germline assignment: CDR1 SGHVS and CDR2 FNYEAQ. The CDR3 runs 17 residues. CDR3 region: CASSLRSLAREQETQYF. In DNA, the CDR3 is TGTGCCAGCAGCTTGCGGTCACTAGCCAGAGAACAAGAGACCCAGTACTTC.

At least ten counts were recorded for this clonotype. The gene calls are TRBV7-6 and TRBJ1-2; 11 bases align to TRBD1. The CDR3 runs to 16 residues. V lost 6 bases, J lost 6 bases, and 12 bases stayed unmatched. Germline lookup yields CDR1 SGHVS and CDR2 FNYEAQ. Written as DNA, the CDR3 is TGTGCCAGCAGTTCGGACAGGGGGCGAAAAGGGGATGGCTACACCTTC. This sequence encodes CASSSDRGRKGDGYTF. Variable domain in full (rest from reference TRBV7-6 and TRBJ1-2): GAGVSQSPRYKVTKRGQDVALRCDPISGHVSLYWYRQALGQGPEFLTYFNYEAQQDKSGLPNDRFSAERPEGSISTLTIQRTEQRDSAMYRCASSSDRGRKGDGYTFGSGTRLTVV.

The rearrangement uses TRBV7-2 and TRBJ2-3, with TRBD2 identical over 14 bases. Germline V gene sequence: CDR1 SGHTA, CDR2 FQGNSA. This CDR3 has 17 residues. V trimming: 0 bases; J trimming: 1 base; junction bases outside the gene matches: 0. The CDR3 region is CASSLAGLAGGTDTQYF. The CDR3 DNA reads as TGTGCCAGCAGCTTAGCGGGACTAGCGGGAGGCACAGATACGCAGTATTTT.

CDR3 residues: CASPSQGWGYEQYF. CDR3 sequence (DNA): TGTGCCAGCCCGTCACAGGGGTGGGGATACGAGCAGTACTTC. The chain joins TRBV3-1 to TRBJ2-7; 7 bases are shared with TRBD1. This CDR3 comprises 14 residues. CDR1 and CDR2 (germline): LGHDT, YNNKEL (reference sequence). V trimming: 8 bases; J trimming: 4 bases; junction bases outside the gene matches: 11.

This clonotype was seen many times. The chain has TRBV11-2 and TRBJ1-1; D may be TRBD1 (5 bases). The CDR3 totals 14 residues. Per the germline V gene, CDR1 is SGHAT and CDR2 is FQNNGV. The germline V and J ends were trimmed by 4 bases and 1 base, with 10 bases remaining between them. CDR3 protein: CASSSGTGNTEAFF. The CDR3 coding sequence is TGTGCCAGCAGCTCCGGGACGGGGAACACTGAAGCTTTCTTT.

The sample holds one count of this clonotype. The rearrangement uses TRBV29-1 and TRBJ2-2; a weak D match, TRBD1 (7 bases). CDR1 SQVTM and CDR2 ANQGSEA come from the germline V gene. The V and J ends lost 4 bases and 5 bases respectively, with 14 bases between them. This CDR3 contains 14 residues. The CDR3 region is CSVVGQAGTGELFF. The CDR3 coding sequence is TGCAGCGTTGTAGGACAGGCGGGAACCGGGGAGCTGTTTTTT.